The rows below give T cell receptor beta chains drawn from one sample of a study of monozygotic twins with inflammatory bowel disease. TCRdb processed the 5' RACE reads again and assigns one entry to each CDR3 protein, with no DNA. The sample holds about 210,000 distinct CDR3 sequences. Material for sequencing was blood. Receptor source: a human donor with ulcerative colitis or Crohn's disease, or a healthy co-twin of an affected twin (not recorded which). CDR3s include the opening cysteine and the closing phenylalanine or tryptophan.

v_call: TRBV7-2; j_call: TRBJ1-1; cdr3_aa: CATEQGTGERAFF
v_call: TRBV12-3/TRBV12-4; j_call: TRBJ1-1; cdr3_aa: CASSFGTLEAFF
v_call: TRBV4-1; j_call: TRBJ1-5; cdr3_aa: CASSQEGTGNQPQHF
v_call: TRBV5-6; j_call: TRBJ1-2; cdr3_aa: CASSLGRGGPYGYTF
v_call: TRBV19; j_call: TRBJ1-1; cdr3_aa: CASRRGHTEAFF
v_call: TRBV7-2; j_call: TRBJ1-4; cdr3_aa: CASSLGFQGEKLFF
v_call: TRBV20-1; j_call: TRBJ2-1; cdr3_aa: CSASPGTNNEQFF
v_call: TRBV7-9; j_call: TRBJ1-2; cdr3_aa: CASSFHLNRGDYGYTF
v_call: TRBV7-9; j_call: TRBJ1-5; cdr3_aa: CASSLPPRNTQAQPQHF
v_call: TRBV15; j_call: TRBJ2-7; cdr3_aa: CATSRSPSSYEQYF
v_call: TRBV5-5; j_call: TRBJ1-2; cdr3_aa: CASSSLWLRLGYTF
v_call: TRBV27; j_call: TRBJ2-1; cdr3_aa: CASILSGTGNNEQFF